The 9 T cell receptor beta chains presented below share a single source sample, sequenced in a study of EBV T-cell therapy then PD-1 blockade in nasopharyngeal carcinoma. Method: immunoSEQ multiplex PCR; TCRdb's copy keeps in-frame clones and lacks some. The table lists about 21,000 clones, about 86% of them singletons. Antigen specificity for these receptors is unknown. Sample time point: 266 days after commencement of treatment, after nivolumab therapy. Treatment of the sample: AdE1-LMPpoly-expanded autologous EBV-specific T-cell therapy followed by anti-PD-1 nivolumab. The sequencing here drew on CD8+ T cells from blood, taken between days 200 and 300 from a patient whose treatment included autologous EBV-specific T cells and nivolumab. These TCRs come from a man in his forties or fifties with nasopharyngeal carcinoma.

The chain employs TRBV11-3 and TRBJ2-1; TRBD1 might be the D (7 bases). The CDR3 has 15 residues. Trimming took 4 bases from V and 5 from J, leaving 15 bases between them. CDR1 is SGHNT, CDR2 YENEEA, per germline. The CDR3 bases are TGTGCCAGCAGCTCGGAGGGGGCCCTGAACAATGAGCAGTTCTTC. Translation: CASSSEGALNNEQFF. Full variable domain (remainder filled in from reference TRBV11-3 and TRBJ2-1): EAGVVQSPRYKIIEKKQPVAFWCNPISGHNTLYWYLQNLGQGPELLIRYENEEAVDDSQLPKDRFSAERLKGVDSTLKIQPAELGDSAVYLCASSSEGALNNEQFFGPGTRLTVL.

This sequence joins TRBV5-4 and TRBJ1-4; 10 nucleotides line up with TRBD1. V shed 3 bases and J 6 bases; nucleotides not matched to a gene: 5. CDR1 is SGHNT and CDR2 is YYREEE in the germline V gene (reference sequence). The CDR3 runs to 15 residues. The CDR3 loop is CASSSDRGLDEKLFF. CDR3 nucleotides: TGTGCCAGCAGCTCCGACAGGGGGCTAGATGAAAAACTGTTTTTT.

The CDR3 sequence: CASSLGDNNQPQHF. CDR3 bases: TGTGCCAGCAGTTTGGGTGACAACAATCAGCCCCAGCATTTT. This rearrangement joins TRBV27 to TRBJ1-5, with D hard to call. Between the trimmed V and J ends, which lost 3 bases and 3 bases, there was a span of 9 bases. The germline V gene encodes CDR1 MNHEY and CDR2 SMNVEV (reference sequence). The CDR3 is 14 amino acids.

This clone has only one observation. CDR3 nucleotides: TGTGCCAGCAGTTATAACCGGGAGACCCAGTACTTC. It yields the protein CASSYNRETQYF. The V and J genes are TRBV6-5 and TRBJ2-5; D remains unclear. The CDR3 is 12 amino acids. Deletions cut 3 bases from V and 5 bases from J, with 7 bases between. The germline V gene has CDR1 MNHEY and CDR2 SVGAGI.

The chain joins TRBV6-5 to TRBJ2-3; D remains ambiguous. CDR3 length: 13 residues. The V gene lost 2 bases and the J gene lost 4 bases, with 7 bases spanning the gap. CDR1 is MNHEY, CDR2 SVGAGI, per germline. The CDR3 sequence: CASSYQGPDTQYF. CDR3 coding DNA: TGTGCCAGCAGTTACCAAGGGCCAGATACGCAGTATTTT.

The chain carries TRBV10-3 and TRBJ1-1; D remains unclear. The CDR3 spans 11 residues. V lost 9 bases to trimming and J lost 1 base, with 6 bases between them. Germline CDR1 reads ENHRY; CDR2 reads SYGVKD. For the CDR3, the DNA is TGTGCCATAAAAAGGAACACTGAAGCTTTCTTT. This sequence encodes CAIKRNTEAFF.

The chain uses TRBV12-3 or TRBV12-4 and TRBJ1-2, with D uncertain. The V end was cut by 7 bases, the J end by 8 bases, with 14 bases between. The CDR3 has 12 amino acids. CDR3 in amino acids: CASTLPGGGYTF. In DNA, the CDR3 is TGTGCCAGCACCCTTCCAGGCGGCGGCTACACCTTC.

This clone was detected only a few times. The J gene is TRBJ2-4, the V gene TRBV6-4; 8 bases are shared with TRBD1. CDR1 MRHNA and CDR2 SNTAGT come from the germline V gene. V gave up 5 bases and J gave up 6 bases; unmatched junction bases: 9. The CDR3 spans 15 residues. The CDR3 region is CASSQGADAGNIQYF. Written as DNA, the CDR3 is TGTGCCAGCAGTCAGGGGGCAGATGCGGGAAACATTCAGTACTTC.

The chain links TRBV28 to TRBJ2-5; unclear D gene. V lost 3 bases, J lost 2 bases, and 7 bases lay in between. There are 13 residues in the CDR3. CDR1 MDHEN and CDR2 SYDVKM come from the germline V gene. As DNA, the CDR3 is TGTGCCAGCAGTTTTAGGCTTCAAGAGACCCAGTACTTC. Translation gives CASSFRLQETQYF. Full variable domain (outside the CDR3, taken from reference TRBV28 and TRBJ2-5): DVKVTQSSRYLVKRTGEKVFLECVQDMDHENMFWYRQDPGLGLRLIYFSYDVKMKEKGDIPEGYSVSREKKERFSLILESASTNQTSMYLCASSFRLQETQYFGPGTRLLVL.